The clone carrying this T cell receptor (beta chain) was seen a handful of times. Its antigen is as yet unknown. From the 5' RACE reads, TCRdb called clonotypes with MiXCR, one entry per CDR3 protein. The sample holds some 800,000 distinct CDR3 sequences, approximately 12% seen once. These data belong to a study of CD8 T cells in ankylosing spondylitis. The study, taken as a whole, reports: Disease-associated clones were reportedly significantly overrepresented in matched ankylosing spondylitis synovial fluid. A TCR beta motif of several highly homologous variants seemed to mark ankylosing spondylitis blood.

The sequence came from a male donor with ankylosing spondylitis. The sequencing input was blood, either unsorted or a sorted T cell fraction (not recorded which).

As DNA, the CDR3 is TGCGCCAGCAGCTTCTCGGCAGGAAGCATGAACACTGAAGCTTTCTTT. This codes for CASSFSAGSMNTEAFF. This chain joins TRBV5-1 and TRBJ1-1; D unclear. V gave up 2 bases and J gave up 0 bases, with 14 bases separating them. The CDR3 consists of 16 residues. Germline CDR1 reads SGHRS; CDR2 reads YFSETQ.